The clone carrying this T cell receptor (beta chain) was detected only a few times. Its antigen remains unknown. This entry belongs to a study of CD8+CD57+ T cells in acquired aplastic anemia. Study background: DNA from sorted CD4+ and CD8+ cells averaged around 3.2 ug. The study, taken as a whole, reports: Between the patient and control groups, CD8+ Simpson's diversity did not differ significantly. Patients and controls shared 25 to 35 CD8+ CDR3 sequences, which appeared highly expressed in patients and within their immunodominant clones.

CDR3 length: 15 residues. J was trimmed by 6 bases and V by 6 bases; bases with no gene match: 10. TCR beta VDJ and CDR3 profiles were obtained from a genomic DNA template. TCRdb reprocessed the reads via MiXCR and lists one record per CDR3 protein. This table has some 200,000 distinct CDR3 sequences, 34% appearing once. The source of this sequence is a human donor in good health, serving as a control. The chain couples TRBV12-3 or TRBV12-4 to TRBJ2-2; 7 nucleotides line up with TRBD2. The sample was sorted CD4+, CD8+, or CD8+CD57+ T cells (not recorded which) from PBMCs. CDR3 in amino acids: CASRAGRRGSGELFF. The CDR3 DNA reads TGTGCCAGCAGGGCCGGGAGGAGGGGATCCGGGGAGCTGTTTTTT.